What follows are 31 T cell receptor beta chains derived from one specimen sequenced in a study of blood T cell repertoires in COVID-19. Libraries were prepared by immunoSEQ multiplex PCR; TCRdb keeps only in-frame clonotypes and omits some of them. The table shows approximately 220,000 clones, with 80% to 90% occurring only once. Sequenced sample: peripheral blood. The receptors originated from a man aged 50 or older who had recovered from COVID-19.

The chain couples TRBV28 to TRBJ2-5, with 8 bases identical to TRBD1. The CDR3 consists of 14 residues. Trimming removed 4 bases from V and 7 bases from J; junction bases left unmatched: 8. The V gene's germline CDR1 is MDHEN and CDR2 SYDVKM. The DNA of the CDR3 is TGTGCCAGCAGTTCCCCCGACAGGGGAAGGACCCAGTACTTC. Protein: CASSSPDRGRTQYF. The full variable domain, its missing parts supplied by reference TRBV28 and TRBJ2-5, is DVKVTQSSRYLVKRTGEKVFLECVQDMDHENMFWYRQDPGLGLRLIYFSYDVKMKEKGDIPEGYSVSREKKERFSLILESASTNQTSMYLCASSSPDRGRTQYFGPGTRLLVL.

CDR3: CASSLRQGYTGELFF. The CDR3 DNA reads as TGCGCCAGCAGCTTACGACAGGGATACACCGGGGAGCTGTTTTTT. The chain employs TRBV5-1 and TRBJ2-2, with 7 bases that match TRBD1. Germline V CDR1 and CDR2: SGHRS, YFSETQ. Trimming cost V 2 bases and J 3 bases; bases outside gene matches: 4. The CDR3 consists of 15 residues.

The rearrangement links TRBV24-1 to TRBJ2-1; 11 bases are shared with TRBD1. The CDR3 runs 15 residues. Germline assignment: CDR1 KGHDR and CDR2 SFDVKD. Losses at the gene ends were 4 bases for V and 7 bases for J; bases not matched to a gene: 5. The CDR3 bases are TGTGCCACCAGTGAATCGGGACAGGGGGGAAATGAGCAGTTCTTC. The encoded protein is CATSESGQGGNEQFF.

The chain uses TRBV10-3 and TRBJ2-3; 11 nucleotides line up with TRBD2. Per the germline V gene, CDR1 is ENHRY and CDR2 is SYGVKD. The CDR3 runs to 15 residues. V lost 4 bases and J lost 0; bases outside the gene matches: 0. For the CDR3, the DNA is TGTGCCATCAGTGGGACTAGCGGGAGCACAGATACGCAGTATTTT. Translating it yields CAISGTSGSTDTQYF.

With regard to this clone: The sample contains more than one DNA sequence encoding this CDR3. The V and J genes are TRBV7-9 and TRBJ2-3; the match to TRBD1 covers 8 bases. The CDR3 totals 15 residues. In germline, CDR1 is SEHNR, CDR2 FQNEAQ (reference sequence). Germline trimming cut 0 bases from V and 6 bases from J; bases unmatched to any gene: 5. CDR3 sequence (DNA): TGTGCCAGCAGCTTAGCCTCAGGGGGCGCGGATACGCAGTATTTT. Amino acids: CASSLASGGADTQYF.

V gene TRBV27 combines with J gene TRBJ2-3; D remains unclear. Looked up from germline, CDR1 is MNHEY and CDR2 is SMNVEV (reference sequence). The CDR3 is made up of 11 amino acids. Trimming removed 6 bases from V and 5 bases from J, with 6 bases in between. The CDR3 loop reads CASSVKDTQYF. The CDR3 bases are TGTGCCAGCAGCGTAAAAGATACGCAGTATTTT.

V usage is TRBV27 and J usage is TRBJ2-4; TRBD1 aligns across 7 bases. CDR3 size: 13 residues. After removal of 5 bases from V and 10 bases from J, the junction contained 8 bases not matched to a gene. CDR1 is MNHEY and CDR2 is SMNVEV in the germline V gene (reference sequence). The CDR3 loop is CASSTQGTVIQYF. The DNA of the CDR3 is TGTGCCAGCAGTACGCAAGGGACAGTTATTCAGTACTTC.

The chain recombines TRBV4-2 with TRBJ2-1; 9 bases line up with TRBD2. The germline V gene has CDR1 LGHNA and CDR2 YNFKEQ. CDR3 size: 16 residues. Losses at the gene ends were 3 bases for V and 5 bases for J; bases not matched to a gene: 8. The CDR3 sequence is CASSQEAGGMDNEQFF. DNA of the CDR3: TGTGCCAGCAGCCAGGAAGCGGGAGGAATGGACAATGAGCAGTTCTTC.

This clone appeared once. CDR3 bases: TGTGCCAGCTCCGGGACAGGGGGCCTCTATGAGCAGTTCTTC. Translated, it gives CASSGTGGLYEQFF. The J gene is TRBJ2-1, the V gene TRBV21-1; the D segment call TRBD1 is taken from the table without a DNA check. TRBV21-1 is a pseudogene. The CDR3 has 14 residues.

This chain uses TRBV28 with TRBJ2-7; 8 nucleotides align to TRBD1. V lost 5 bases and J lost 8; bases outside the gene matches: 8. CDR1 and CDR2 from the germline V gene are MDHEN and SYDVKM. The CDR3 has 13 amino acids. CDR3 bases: TGTGCCAGCAGTCCAGGACAGGGTAGGAAGCAGTACTTC. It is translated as CASSPGQGRKQYF. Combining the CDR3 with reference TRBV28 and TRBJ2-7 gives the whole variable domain DVKVTQSSRYLVKRTGEKVFLECVQDMDHENMFWYRQDPGLGLRLIYFSYDVKMKEKGDIPEGYSVSREKKERFSLILESASTNQTSMYLCASSPGQGRKQYFGPGTRLTVT.

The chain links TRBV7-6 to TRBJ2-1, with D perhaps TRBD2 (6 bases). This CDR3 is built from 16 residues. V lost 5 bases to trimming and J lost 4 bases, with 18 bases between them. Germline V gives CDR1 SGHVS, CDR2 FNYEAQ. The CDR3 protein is CASSAVPPSAYNEQFF. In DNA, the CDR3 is TGTGCCAGCAGCGCAGTCCCGCCTAGCGCGTACAATGAGCAGTTCTTC. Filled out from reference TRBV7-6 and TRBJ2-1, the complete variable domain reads GAGVSQSPRYKVTKRGQDVALRCDPISGHVSLYWYRQALGQGPEFLTYFNYEAQQDKSGLPNDRFSAERPEGSISTLTIQRTEQRDSAMYRCASSAVPPSAYNEQFFGPGTRLTVL.

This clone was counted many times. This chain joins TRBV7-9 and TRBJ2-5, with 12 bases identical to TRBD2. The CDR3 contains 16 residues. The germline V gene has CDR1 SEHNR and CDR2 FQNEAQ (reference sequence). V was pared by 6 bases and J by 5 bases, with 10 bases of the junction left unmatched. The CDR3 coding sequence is TGTGCCAGCAGTACGACGACTAGCGGGAGCCCTGAGACCCAGTACTTC. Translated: CASSTTTSGSPETQYF.

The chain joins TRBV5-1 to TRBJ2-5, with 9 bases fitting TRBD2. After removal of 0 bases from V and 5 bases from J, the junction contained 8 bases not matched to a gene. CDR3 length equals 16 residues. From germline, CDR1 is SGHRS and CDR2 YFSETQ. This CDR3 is CASSLGAGGPSETQYF. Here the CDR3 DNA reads TGCGCCAGCAGCTTGGGGGCGGGAGGGCCATCGGAGACCCAGTACTTC.

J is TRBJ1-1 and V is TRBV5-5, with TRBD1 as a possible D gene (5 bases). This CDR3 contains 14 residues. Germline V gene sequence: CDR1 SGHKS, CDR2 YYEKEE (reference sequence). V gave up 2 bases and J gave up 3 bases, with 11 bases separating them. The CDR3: CASSFLRGDTEAFF. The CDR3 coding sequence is TGTGCCAGCAGCTTTTTACGGGGGGACACTGAAGCTTTCTTT.

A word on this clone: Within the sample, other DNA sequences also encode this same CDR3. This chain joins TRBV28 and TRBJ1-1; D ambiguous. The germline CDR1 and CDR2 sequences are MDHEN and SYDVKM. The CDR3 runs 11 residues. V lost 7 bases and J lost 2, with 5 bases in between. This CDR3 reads CASTQNTEAFF. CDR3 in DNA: TGTGCCAGCACCCAAAACACTGAAGCTTTCTTT. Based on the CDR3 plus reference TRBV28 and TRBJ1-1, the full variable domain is DVKVTQSSRYLVKRTGEKVFLECVQDMDHENMFWYRQDPGLGLRLIYFSYDVKMKEKGDIPEGYSVSREKKERFSLILESASTNQTSMYLCASTQNTEAFFGQGTRLTVV.

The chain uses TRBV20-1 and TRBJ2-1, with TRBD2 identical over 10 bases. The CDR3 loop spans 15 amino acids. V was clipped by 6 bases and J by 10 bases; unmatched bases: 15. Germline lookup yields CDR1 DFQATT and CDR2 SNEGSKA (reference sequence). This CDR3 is CSASRLAGGRGEQFF. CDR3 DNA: TGCAGTGCGAGTCGACTAGCGGGTGGAAGGGGAGAGCAGTTCTTC.

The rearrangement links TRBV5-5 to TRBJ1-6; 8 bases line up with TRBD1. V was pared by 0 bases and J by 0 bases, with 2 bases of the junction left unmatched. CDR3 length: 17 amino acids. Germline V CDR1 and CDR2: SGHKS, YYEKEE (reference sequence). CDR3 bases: TGTGCCAGCAGCTTGGGCGACAGGGGCTCCTATAATTCACCCCTCCACTTT. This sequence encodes CASSLGDRGSYNSPLHF.

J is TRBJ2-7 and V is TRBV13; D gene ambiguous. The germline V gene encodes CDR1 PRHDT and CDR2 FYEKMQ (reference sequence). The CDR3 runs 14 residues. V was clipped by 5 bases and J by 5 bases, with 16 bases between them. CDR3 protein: CASSPGASVNEQYF. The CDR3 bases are TGTGCCAGCAGCCCGGGTGCGTCCGTAAACGAGCAGTACTTC.

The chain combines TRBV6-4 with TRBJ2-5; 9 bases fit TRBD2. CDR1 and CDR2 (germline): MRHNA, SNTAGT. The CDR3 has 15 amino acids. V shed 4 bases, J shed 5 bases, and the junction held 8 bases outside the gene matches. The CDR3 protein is CASSVSGSPRETQYF. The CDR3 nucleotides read TGTGCCAGCAGTGTTAGCGGGAGTCCCCGTGAGACCCAGTACTTC.

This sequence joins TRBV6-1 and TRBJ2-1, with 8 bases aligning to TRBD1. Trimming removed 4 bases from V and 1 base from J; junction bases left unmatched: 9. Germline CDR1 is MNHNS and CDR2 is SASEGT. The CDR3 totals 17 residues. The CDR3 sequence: CASSGGGQGASYNEQFF. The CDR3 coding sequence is TGTGCCAGCAGTGGCGGTGGGCAGGGGGCTTCCTACAATGAGCAGTTCTTC.

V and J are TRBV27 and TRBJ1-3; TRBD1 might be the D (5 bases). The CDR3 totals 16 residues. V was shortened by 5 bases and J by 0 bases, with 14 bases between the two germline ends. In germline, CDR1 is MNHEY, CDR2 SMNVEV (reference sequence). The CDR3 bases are TGTGCCAGCAGTCCGGCGGGGCGTCGCTCTGGAAACACCATATATTTT. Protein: CASSPAGRRSGNTIYF.

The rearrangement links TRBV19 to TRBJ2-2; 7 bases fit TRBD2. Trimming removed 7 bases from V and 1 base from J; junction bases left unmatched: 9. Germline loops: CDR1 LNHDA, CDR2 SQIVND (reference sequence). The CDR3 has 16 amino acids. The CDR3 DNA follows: TGTGCCAGTACGGCCCCGGGAGGCCTGAACACCGGGGAGCTGTTTTTT. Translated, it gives CASTAPGGLNTGELFF.

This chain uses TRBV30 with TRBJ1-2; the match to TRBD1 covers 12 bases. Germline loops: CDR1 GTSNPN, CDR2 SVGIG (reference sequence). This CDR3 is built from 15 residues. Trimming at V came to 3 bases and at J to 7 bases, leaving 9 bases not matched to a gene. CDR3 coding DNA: TGTGCCTGGAGCGGACTGGGACAGGGGGCGCGTGGCTACACCTTC. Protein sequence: CAWSGLGQGARGYTF.

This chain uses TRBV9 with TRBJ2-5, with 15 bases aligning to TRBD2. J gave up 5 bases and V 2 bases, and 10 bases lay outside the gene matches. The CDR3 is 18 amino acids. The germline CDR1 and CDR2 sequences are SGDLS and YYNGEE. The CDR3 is CASSVGLAGGPVRETQYF. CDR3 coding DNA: TGTGCCAGCAGCGTTGGACTAGCGGGAGGGCCGGTACGGGAGACCCAGTACTTC.

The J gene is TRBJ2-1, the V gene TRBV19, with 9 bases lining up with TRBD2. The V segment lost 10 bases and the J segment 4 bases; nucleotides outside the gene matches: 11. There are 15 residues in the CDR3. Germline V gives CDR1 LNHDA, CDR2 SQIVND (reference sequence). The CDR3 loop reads CATTSGPRRYNEQFF. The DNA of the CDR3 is TGTGCCACCACTAGCGGGCCCCGCCGATACAATGAGCAGTTCTTC.

CDR3 residues: CASIHLAGADTGELFF. The DNA for the CDR3 is TGTGCCAGCATCCATTTAGCGGGAGCCGACACCGGGGAGCTGTTTTTT. The rearrangement links TRBV7-6 to TRBJ2-2; 9 nucleotides align to TRBD2. This CDR3 has 16 amino acids. Germline V gives CDR1 SGHVS, CDR2 FNYEAQ. The V and J ends lost 7 bases and 3 bases, in that order; junction bases with no gene match: 9.

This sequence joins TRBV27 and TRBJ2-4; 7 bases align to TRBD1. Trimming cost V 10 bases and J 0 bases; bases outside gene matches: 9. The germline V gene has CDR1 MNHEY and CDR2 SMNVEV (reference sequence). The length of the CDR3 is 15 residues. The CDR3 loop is CATSPTGLAKNIQYF. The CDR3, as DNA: TGTGCCACCTCCCCGACAGGGCTAGCCAAAAACATTCAGTACTTC.

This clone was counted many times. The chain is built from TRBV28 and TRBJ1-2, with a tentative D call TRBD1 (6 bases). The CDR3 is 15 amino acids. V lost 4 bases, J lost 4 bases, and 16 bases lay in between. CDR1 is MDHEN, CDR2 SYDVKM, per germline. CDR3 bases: TGTGCCAGCAGTTCCCCCGGGACAAACATCTATGGCTACACCTTC. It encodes CASSSPGTNIYGYTF.

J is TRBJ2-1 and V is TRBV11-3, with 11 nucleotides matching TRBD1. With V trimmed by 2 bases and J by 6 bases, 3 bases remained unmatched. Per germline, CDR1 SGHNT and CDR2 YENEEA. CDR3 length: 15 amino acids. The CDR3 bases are TGTGCCAGCAGCTTAAGGGGGACAGGGGGCAATGAGCAGTTCTTC. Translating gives CASSLRGTGGNEQFF.

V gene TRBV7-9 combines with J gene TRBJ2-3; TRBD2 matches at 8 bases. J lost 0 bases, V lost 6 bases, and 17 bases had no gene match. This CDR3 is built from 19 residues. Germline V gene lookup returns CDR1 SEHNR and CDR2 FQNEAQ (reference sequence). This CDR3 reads CASRVTLREETTSTDTQYF. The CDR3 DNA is TGTGCCAGCAGGGTGACTTTGCGGGAGGAAACGACTAGCACAGATACGCAGTATTTT.

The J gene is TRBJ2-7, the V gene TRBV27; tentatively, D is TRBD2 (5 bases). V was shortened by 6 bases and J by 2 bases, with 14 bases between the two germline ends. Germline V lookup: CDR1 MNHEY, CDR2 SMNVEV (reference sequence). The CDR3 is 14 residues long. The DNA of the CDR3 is TGTGCCAGCAGACGCAGCGGTGATACCTACGAGCAGTACTTC. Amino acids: CASRRSGDTYEQYF.